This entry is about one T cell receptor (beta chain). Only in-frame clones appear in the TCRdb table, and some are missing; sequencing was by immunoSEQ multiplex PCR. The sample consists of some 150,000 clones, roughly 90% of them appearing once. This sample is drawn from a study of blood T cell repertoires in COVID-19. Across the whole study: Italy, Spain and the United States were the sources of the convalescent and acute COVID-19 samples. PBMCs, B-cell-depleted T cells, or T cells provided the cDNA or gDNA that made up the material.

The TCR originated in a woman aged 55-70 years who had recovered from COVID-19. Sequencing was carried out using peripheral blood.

CDR3 nucleotides: TGTGCCAGCAGTAAACAGGGCAGAGAGACCCAGTACTTC. This encodes CASSKQGRETQYF. The chain carries TRBV28 and TRBJ2-5; perhaps TRBD1 as D (6 bases). The CDR3 contains 13 residues. Germline CDR1 is MDHEN and CDR2 is SYDVKM. Deletions cut 5 bases from V and 4 bases from J, with 11 bases between.